The next 18 T cell receptor beta chains were all read from a single sample in a study of sequential checkpoint blockade in melanoma. Here immunoSEQ multiplex PCR was the method, and the copy in TCRdb shows in-frame clones only, minus some. The sample holds fewer than 13,000 clones, around 73% seen once. The treatment was: randomized to nivolumab then ipilimumab (arm A) or the reverse (arm B). Source: CD8+ T cells sorted from blood (inferred from file names), taken from a patient given nivolumab and ipilimumab in sequence. The receptors stem from a human donor with melanoma.

This chain connects TRBV4-1 to TRBJ2-1; TRBD2 agrees at 10 bases. The CDR3 has 15 residues. Per germline, CDR1 MGHRA and CDR2 YSYEKL. Trimming took 4 bases from V and 4 from J; bases not matched to a gene: 4. The CDR3 is CASSPLAGAYNEQFF. Here the CDR3 DNA reads TGCGCCAGCAGCCCCCTAGCGGGGGCTTACAATGAGCAGTTCTTC.

There are a few counts of this clone. This chain joins TRBV7-9 and TRBJ2-3; 8 positions match TRBD2. The trim removed 6 bases at V and 2 bases at J, leaving 10 bases unmatched. This CDR3 region has 16 residues. The germline gives CDR1 SEHNR, CDR2 FQNEAQ (reference sequence). CDR3 DNA sequence: TGTGCCAGCAGAGACCCAGCGGGGGTTTCCACAGATACGCAGTATTTT. This translates into CASRDPAGVSTDTQYF. The whole variable domain, remainder taken from reference TRBV7-9 and TRBJ2-3, is DTGVSQNPRHKITKRGQNVTFRCDPISEHNRLYWYRQTLGQGPEFLTYFQNEAQLEKSRLLSDRFSAERPKGSFSTLEIQRTEQGDSAMYLCASRDPAGVSTDTQYFGPGTRLTVL.

This chain uses TRBV10-2 with TRBJ1-1, with D tentatively TRBD1 (6 bases). From germline, CDR1 is WSHSY and CDR2 SAAADI. The CDR3 length is 13 residues. The V and J ends lost 4 bases and 7 bases respectively, with 13 bases between them. The CDR3 loop reads CASSGTGTIEAFF. The CDR3 DNA reads as TGCGCCAGCAGTGGGACCGGGACAATTGAAGCTTTCTTT.

This sequence joins TRBV11-2 and TRBJ2-1; TRBD2 agrees at 8 bases. Germline V gene sequence: CDR1 SGHAT, CDR2 FQNNGV. This CDR3 has 16 residues. V trimming: 1 base; J trimming: 3 bases; junction bases outside the gene matches: 5. The CDR3 DNA reads as TGTGCCAGCAGCTTAGTGCCAAGCGGGGGCTACAATGAGCAGTTCTTC. Residues: CASSLVPSGGYNEQFF.

The chain employs TRBV27 and TRBJ2-7; 7 bases agree with TRBD2. The J segment lost 4 bases and the V segment lost 5 bases, leaving 11 bases of the junction unmatched. The CDR3 spans 15 residues. Germline V gene data show CDR1 as MNHEY and CDR2 as SMNVEV (reference sequence). As DNA, the CDR3 is TGTGCCAGCAGTAGGAGCGCGGGGGTGGGTTACGAGCAGTACTTC. Translated: CASSRSAGVGYEQYF.

In its sample, this clone was seen a few times. The CDR3 bases are TGTGCCAGCAGTGACTCCGGGACAGGGAACACTGAAGCTTTCTTT. Protein product: CASSDSGTGNTEAFF. This chain connects TRBV6-4 to TRBJ1-1; 8 positions match TRBD1. CDR3 length: 15 amino acids. Germline V CDR1 and CDR2: MRHNA, SNTAGT. Germline trimming cut 0 bases from V and 1 base from J; bases unmatched to any gene: 1.

The count of this clone is one. J is TRBJ2-7 and V is TRBV5-3; 9 nucleotides match TRBD1. TRBV5-3 is sorted into the ORF group, with uncertain function. The trim removed 3 bases at V and 3 bases at J, leaving 10 bases unmatched. The CDR3 has 16 residues. CDR3 nucleotides: TGTGCCAGAAGCTCCCAAGACCGGGACAGGGACTACGAGCAGTACGTC. Translated, it gives CARSSQDRDRDYEQYV.

The genes are TRBV29-1 and TRBJ1-1; D ambiguous. Germline CDR1 is SQVTM and CDR2 is ANQGSEA. CDR3 length equals 12 residues. V gave up 2 bases and J gave up 3 bases, with 7 bases separating them. DNA of the CDR3: TGCAGCGTTGAACCAGGTGACACTGAAGCTTTCTTT. Its translation is CSVEPGDTEAFF.

The rearrangement joins TRBV5-1 to TRBJ2-7, with D perhaps matching TRBD2 (6 bases). Germline values: CDR1 SGHRS, CDR2 YFSETQ. Trimming cost V 0 bases and J 3 bases, with 10 bases left between them. The CDR3 extends over 14 amino acids. This CDR3 reads CASSLGRGFYEQYF. The CDR3 bases are TGCGCCAGCAGCTTGGGGCGGGGTTTCTACGAGCAGTACTTC.

This clone was picked up a small number of times. The V call is TRBV4-1, the J call TRBJ1-4; no firm D call. V shed 0 bases and J shed 7 bases, with 18 bases lying between them. There are 17 residues in the CDR3. Per germline, CDR1 MGHRA and CDR2 YSYEKL. The CDR3 DNA follows: TGCGCCAGCAGCCAAGATAGTATAGCGGGAACCCCTGAAAAACTGTTTTTT. It is translated as CASSQDSIAGTPEKLFF.

This chain joins TRBV19 and TRBJ2-2; perhaps TRBD1 as D (6 bases). Trimming shortened V by 3 bases and J by 0 bases, and 14 bases separated the two germline ends. Germline lookup yields CDR1 LNHDA and CDR2 SQIVND (reference sequence). The CDR3 extends over 17 amino acids. The CDR3 is CASSILYGQTNTGELFF. CDR3 coding DNA: TGTGCCAGTAGTATCCTGTATGGACAGACGAACACCGGGGAGCTGTTTTTT.

The chain's CDR3 is CASSFSTGVGYGYTF. The CDR3 nucleotides read TGTGCCAGCAGTTTTTCGACAGGGGTAGGCTATGGCTACACCTTC. The chain links TRBV2 to TRBJ1-2; TRBD1 agrees at 8 bases. V shed 5 bases and J 4 bases; nucleotides not matched to a gene: 9. CDR1 and CDR2 (germline): SNHLY, FYNNEI. This CDR3 spans 15 amino acids.

CDR3: CASSDRLAFNEQFF. The CDR3 nucleotides read TGTGCCAGCAGTGACCGACTAGCTTTCAATGAGCAGTTCTTC. The chain uses TRBV6-1 and TRBJ2-1, with 7 bases that match TRBD2. The CDR3 runs to 14 residues. From germline, CDR1 is MNHNS and CDR2 SASEGT. V gave up 3 bases and J gave up 6 bases; unmatched junction bases: 5.

The V gene is TRBV4-1, the J gene TRBJ2-7; maybe TRBD1 (6 bases). CDR1 MGHRA and CDR2 YSYEKL come from the germline V gene. V was trimmed by 0 bases and J by 3 bases, leaving 9 bases between them. The CDR3 consists of 14 residues. DNA of the CDR3: TGCGCCAGCAGCCAAGACCCAGGGGTCTACGAGCAGTACTTC. Translating it yields CASSQDPGVYEQYF.

This clone was seen only a few times. The V and J genes are TRBV30 and TRBJ2-3; 7 bases match TRBD2. Per the germline V gene, CDR1 is GTSNPN and CDR2 is SVGIG (reference sequence). This CDR3 is built from 13 residues. V was pared by 4 bases and J by 3 bases, with 4 bases of the junction left unmatched. This chain's CDR3 is CAWTRRETDTQYF. CDR3 sequence (DNA): TGTGCCTGGACTCGGCGGGAGACAGATACGCAGTATTTT.

The chain is built from TRBV6-6 and TRBJ2-1; 8 nucleotides match TRBD1. Per the germline V gene, CDR1 is MNHNY and CDR2 is SVGAGI (reference sequence). CDR3 length: 15 residues. V lost 3 bases to trimming and J lost 2 bases; unmatched junction nucleotides: 3. CDR3 sequence reads: CASSYRDRTYNEQFF. CDR3 nucleotides: TGTGCCAGCAGTTATAGGGACAGGACCTACAATGAGCAGTTCTTC.

This chain joins TRBV6-5 and TRBJ2-6; no definite D call. The CDR3 has 15 amino acids. Trimming stripped 8 bases from V and 0 bases from J, with 11 bases between. Germline V gene lookup returns CDR1 MNHEY and CDR2 SVGAGI. This CDR3 is CASGQESSGANVLTF. CDR3 DNA: TGTGCCAGCGGGCAGGAAAGCTCTGGGGCCAACGTCCTGACTTTC.

The genes are TRBV5-6 and TRBJ1-1; D might be TRBD1 (5 bases). The length of the CDR3 is 13 residues. Germline V gene data show CDR1 as SGHDT and CDR2 as YYEEEE. The germline V and J ends were trimmed by 3 bases and 6 bases, with 12 bases remaining between them. CDR3 amino acids: CASSWGRWAEAFF. CDR3 coding DNA: TGTGCCAGCAGCTGGGGCCGGTGGGCTGAAGCTTTCTTT.